This TCR beta chain was identified during a study of shared clonotypes between healthy human individuals. Of note for this clone: Its cognate antigen is unknown.

General study points: The low donor count limited represented genetic and exposure-history diversity.

CDR1 is SEHNR and CDR2 is FQNEAQ in the germline V gene (reference sequence). Trimming cost V 1 base and J 1 base; bases outside gene matches: 3. The CDR3 covers 16 residues. Original handling: Because ImmunoSEQ provided only junction sequences with no quality scores, the filtering differed. Method: immunoSEQ multiplex PCR; TCRdb's copy keeps in-frame clones and lacks some. The V and J calls and clone size were taken over from that table, and D and trimming were inferred from the DNA. Of roughly 2.2 million clones listed, approximately 95% are singletons. There were no recent acute infections or vaccinations among the donors, who were healthy HIV-negative adults.

Specimen: naive CD4+ T cells from PBMCs. Subset given: CD45RA+ positively selected. The V gene is TRBV7-9, the J gene TRBJ2-4, with 8 bases lining up with TRBD1. This TCR was recovered from a man younger than 35 in good health. Some clones in this sample may be carry-over from other donors' samples. The CDR3 loop is CASSLGQGAAKNIQYF. For the CDR3, the DNA is TGTGCCAGCAGCTTAGGGCAGGGGGCCGCCAAAAACATTCAGTACTTC.